This T cell receptor (beta chain) was profiled in a study of T-cell reconstitution after alpha-beta-depleted transplantation in children. CDR1 and CDR2 (germline): MDHEN, SYDVKM. The V gene lost 2 bases and the J gene lost 6 bases, with 14 bases spanning the gap. The CDR3 extends over 15 amino acids. It was with unique molecular identifiers that the TCRbeta library was prepared. In TCRdb, the PCR reads were re-called with MiXCR into one record per CDR3 protein. The sample holds 200,000 to 300,000 distinct CDR3 sequences, 12% seen once. At least ten counts were recorded for this clonotype. The specimen comprised PBMCs from the stem cell graft donor, sampled from the stem cell graft. This clonotype was obtained from a human donor who donated a stem cell graft to a child with acute lymphoblastic leukemia. The chain has TRBV28 and TRBJ1-5, with D perhaps TRBD1 (5 bases). CDR3 protein: CASSLRATGPQPQHF. The CDR3 DNA reads TGTGCCAGCAGTTTACGGGCAACGGGGCCTCAGCCCCAGCATTTT.